Listed below are T cell receptor beta chains from one sample, sequenced in a study of T cell repertoires in ileal Crohn's disease. This table comes from immunoSEQ multiplex PCR, and its TCRdb copy is limited to in-frame clones, with some not included. In the table there are thousands of clones, about 80% of which are singletons. The sequenced sample was ileal tissue. These receptor sequences come from an adult with Crohn's disease. The CDR3 runs from the conserved cysteine through the conserved F or W.

14 | TRBJ2-2 | TRBV19 | CASSGRGNTGELFF
13 | TRBJ2-1 | TRBV6-4 | CASSDHRGGEQFF
15 | NA | TRBV7-7 | CASSLGADGPYEQYF
19 | TRBJ2-5 | TRBV9 | CASSVAPPGQDTYQETQYF
15 | TRBJ1-3 | TRBV27 | CASSVTGGTGNTIYF
13 | TRBJ1-2 | TRBV4-1 | CASSLGAGYGYTF
13 | TRBJ2-2 | TRBV2 | CASRLQETGELFF
15 | TRBJ1-5 | TRBV5-1 | CASSLGGTDNQPQHF
15 | TRBJ2-7 | TRBV7-9 | CASSLQRAATYEQYF
13 | TRBJ1-2 | TRBV5-4 | CASRSTAYYGYTF
17 | TRBJ2-3 | TRBV11-2 | CASSLDYVGGRTDTQYF
15 | TRBJ2-1 | TRBV7-2 | CASSLQTGSYNEQFF